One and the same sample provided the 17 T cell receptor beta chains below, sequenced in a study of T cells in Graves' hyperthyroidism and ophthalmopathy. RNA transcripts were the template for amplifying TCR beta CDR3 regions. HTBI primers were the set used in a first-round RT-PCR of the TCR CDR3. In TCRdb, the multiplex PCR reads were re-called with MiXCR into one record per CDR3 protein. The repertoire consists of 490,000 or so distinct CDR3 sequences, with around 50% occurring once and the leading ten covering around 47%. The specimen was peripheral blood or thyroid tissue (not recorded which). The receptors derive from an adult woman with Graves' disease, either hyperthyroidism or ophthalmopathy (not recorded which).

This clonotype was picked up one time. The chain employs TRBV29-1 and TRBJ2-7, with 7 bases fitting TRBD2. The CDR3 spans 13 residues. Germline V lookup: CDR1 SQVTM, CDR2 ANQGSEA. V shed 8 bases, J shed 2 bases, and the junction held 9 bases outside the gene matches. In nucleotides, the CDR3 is TGCAGCTTAGTTGGGGGAGGGCCCTACGAGCAGTACTTC. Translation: CSLVGGGPYEQYF.

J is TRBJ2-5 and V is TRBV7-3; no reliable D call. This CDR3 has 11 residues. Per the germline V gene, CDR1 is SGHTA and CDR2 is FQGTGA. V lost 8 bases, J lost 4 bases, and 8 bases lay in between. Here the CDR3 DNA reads TGTGCCAGCGGGGTCGGAGAGACCCAGTACTTC. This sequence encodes CASGVGETQYF.

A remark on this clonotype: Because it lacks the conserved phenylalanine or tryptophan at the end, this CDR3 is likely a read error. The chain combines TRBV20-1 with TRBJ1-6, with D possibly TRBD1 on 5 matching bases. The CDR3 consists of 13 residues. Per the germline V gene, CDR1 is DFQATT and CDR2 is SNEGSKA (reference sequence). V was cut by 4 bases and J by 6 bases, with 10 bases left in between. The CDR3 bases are TGCAGTGCTAAAGGGCAGGGTAATTCACCCCTCCACGTT. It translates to CSAKGQGNSPLHV.

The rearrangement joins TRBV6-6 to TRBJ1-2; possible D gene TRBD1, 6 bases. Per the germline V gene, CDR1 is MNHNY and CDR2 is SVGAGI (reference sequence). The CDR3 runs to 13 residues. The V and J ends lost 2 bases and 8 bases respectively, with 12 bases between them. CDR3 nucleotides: TGTGCCAGCAGTTACGCACAGGGACGAGGCTACACCTTC. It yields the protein CASSYAQGRGYTF.

CDR3: CASSPDGTSGYTF. The CDR3 DNA follows: TGTGCCAGCAGCCCTGATGGGACTAGTGGCTACACCTTC. The chain is built from TRBV3-1 and TRBJ1-2, with D perhaps matching TRBD1 (5 bases). Germline V lookup: CDR1 LGHDT, CDR2 YNNKEL (reference sequence). The CDR3 is made up of 13 amino acids. V was clipped by 4 bases and J by 7 bases, with 13 bases between them.

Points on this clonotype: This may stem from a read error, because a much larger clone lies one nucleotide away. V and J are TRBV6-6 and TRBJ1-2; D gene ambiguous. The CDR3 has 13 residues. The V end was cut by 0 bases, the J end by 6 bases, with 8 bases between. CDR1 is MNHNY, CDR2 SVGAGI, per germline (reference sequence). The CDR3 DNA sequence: TGTGCCAGCAGTTACTCGTGGTCGGATGGCTACACCTTC. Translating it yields CASSYSWSDGYTF.

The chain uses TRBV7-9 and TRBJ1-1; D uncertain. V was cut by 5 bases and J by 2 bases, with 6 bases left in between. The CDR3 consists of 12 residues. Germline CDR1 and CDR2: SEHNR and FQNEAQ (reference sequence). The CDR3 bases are TGTGCCAGCAGCGGCGATAACACTGAAGCTTTCTTT. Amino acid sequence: CASSGDNTEAFF.

The CDR3 bases are TGTGCCGGGGAGCGGGGCAAGAGTTCACCCCTCCACTTT. Protein product: CAGERGKSSPLHF. The chain couples TRBV2 to TRBJ1-6; TRBD1 is a possible D gene (5 bases). Trimming pared 11 bases from V and 9 bases from J, leaving 17 bases between. Germline values: CDR1 SNHLY, CDR2 FYNNEI. The CDR3 is made up of 13 amino acids.

The CDR3 loop reads CASSVLFF. For the CDR3, the DNA is TGTGCCAGCAGCGTCCTGTTTTTT. The rearrangement links TRBV14 to TRBJ1-4; no firm D call. V lost 5 bases to trimming and J lost 14 bases, with 3 bases between them. The CDR3 is made up of 8 amino acids. Looked up from germline, CDR1 is SGHDN and CDR2 is FVKESK.

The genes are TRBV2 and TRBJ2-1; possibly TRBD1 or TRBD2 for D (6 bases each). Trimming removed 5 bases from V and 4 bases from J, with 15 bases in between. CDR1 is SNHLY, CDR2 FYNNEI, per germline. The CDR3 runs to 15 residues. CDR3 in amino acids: CASSFTGAGYNEQFF. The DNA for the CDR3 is TGTGCCAGCAGTTTCACGGGGGCCGGTTACAATGAGCAGTTCTTC. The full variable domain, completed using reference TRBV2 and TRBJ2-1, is EPEVTQTPSHQVTQMGQEVILRCVPISNHLYFYWYRQILGQKVEFLVSFYNNEISEKSEIFDDQFSVERPDGSNFTLKIRSTKLEDSAMYFCASSFTGAGYNEQFFGPGTRLTVL.

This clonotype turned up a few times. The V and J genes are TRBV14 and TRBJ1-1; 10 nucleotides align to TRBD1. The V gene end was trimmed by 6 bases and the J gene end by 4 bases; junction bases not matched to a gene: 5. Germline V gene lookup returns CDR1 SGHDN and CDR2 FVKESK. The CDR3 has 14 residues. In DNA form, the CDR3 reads TGTGCCAGCAGTTGGGACAGGGGATTCACTGAAGCTTTCTTT. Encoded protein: CASSWDRGFTEAFF.

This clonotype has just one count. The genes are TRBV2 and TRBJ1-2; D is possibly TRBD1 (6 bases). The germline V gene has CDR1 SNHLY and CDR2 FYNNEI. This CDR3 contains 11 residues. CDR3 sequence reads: CASAGHGNSTF. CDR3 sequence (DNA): TGTGCTAGCGCGGGACATGGAAACTCCACCTTC. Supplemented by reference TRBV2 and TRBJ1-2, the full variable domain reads EPEVTQTPSHQVTQMGQEVILRCVPISNHLYFYWYRQILGQKVEFLVSFYNNEISEKSEIFDDQFSVERPDGSNFTLKIRSTKLEDSAMYFCASAGHGNSTFGSGTRLTVV.

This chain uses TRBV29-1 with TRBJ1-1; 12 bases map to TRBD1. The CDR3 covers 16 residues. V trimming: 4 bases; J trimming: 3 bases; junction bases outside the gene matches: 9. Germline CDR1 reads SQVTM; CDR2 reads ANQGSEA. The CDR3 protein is CSVAPSGTGGYTEAFF. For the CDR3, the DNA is TGCAGCGTTGCCCCGTCTGGGACAGGGGGCTACACTGAAGCTTTCTTT.

DNA for the CDR3: TGTGCCAGCAGGCGTTCCGGTGGTCAAGAGACCCAGTACTTC. Protein sequence: CASRRSGGQETQYF. The chain carries TRBV7-2 and TRBJ2-5; no definite D call. Trimming left V 6 bases short and J 2 bases short, with 13 bases between. The V gene's germline CDR1 is SGHTA and CDR2 FQGNSA. This CDR3 has 14 residues.

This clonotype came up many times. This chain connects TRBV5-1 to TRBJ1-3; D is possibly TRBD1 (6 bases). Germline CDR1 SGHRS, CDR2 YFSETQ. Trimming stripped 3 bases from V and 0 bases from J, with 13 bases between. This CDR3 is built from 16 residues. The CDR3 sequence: CASSSGPGDSGNTIYF. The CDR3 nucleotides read TGCGCCAGCAGCTCCGGACCAGGGGACTCTGGAAACACCATATATTTT.

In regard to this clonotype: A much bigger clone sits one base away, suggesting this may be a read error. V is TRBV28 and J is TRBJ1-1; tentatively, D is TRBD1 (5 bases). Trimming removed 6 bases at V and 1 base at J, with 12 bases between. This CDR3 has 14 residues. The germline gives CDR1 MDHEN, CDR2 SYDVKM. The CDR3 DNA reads TGTGCCAGCAGCCCCAACGGGGGGAACACTGAAGCTTTCTTT. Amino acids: CASSPNGGNTEAFF.

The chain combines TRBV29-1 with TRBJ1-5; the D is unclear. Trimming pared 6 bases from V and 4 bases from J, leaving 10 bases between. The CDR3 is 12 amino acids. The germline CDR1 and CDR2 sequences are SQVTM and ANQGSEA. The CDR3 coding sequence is TGCAGCGTGAAGAGGTGGAATCAGCCCCAGCATTTT. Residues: CSVKRWNQPQHF. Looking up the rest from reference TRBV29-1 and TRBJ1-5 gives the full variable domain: SAVISQKPSRDICQRGTSLTIQCQVDSQVTMMFWYRQQPGQSLTLIATANQGSEATYESGFVIDKFPISRPNLTFSTLTVSNMSPEDSSIYLCSVKRWNQPQHFGDGTRLSIL.